One and the same sample provided the 7 T cell receptor beta chains below, sequenced in a study of blood T cell repertoires in COVID-19. The method was immunoSEQ multiplex PCR; TCRdb's version includes in-frame clones alone and lacks a portion of them. The sample records over 65,000 clones, 80% being singletons. Material for sequencing was peripheral blood. Source of these receptors: a woman aged 40-49 years with active or convalescent COVID-19.

In this sample, this clone turned up once. This chain connects TRBV30 to TRBJ1-2; 7 bases fit TRBD1. Germline values: CDR1 GTSNPN, CDR2 SVGIG (reference sequence). Unmatched junction bases numbered 4, after V lost 1 base and J lost 8 bases. The CDR3 consists of 12 residues. CDR3 DNA: TGTGCCTGGAGTGGACAGGGAGTAGGCTACACCTTC. Translation: CAWSGQGVGYTF.

The gene calls are TRBV5-8 and TRBJ2-1, with 15 bases fitting TRBD2. With 4 bases clipped from V and 10 bases from J, the junction kept 9 bases outside the gene matches. Germline V gene sequence: CDR1 SGHTS, CDR2 YDEGEE. The CDR3 has 16 amino acids. The DNA of the CDR3 is TGTGCCAGCAGCCCATGGCCGGGACTAGCGGGAGGAGAGCAGTTCTTC. It codes for CASSPWPGLAGGEQFF.

This clone was seen a few times. CDR3 coding DNA: TGCAGCGTTGAAGGACTAGCGGGAGATCACTCATACAATGAGCAGTTCTTC. Its protein product is CSVEGLAGDHSYNEQFF. The gene calls are TRBV29-1 and TRBJ2-1; 12 bases match TRBD2. V lost 1 base, J lost 4 bases, and 8 bases stayed unmatched. The CDR3 runs 17 residues. CDR1 is SQVTM and CDR2 is ANQGSEA in the germline V gene.

Here the CDR3 reads CASSQGQGVIYGYTF. DNA for the CDR3: TGTGCCAGCAGCCAAGGACAGGGGGTAATCTATGGCTACACCTTC. The chain employs TRBV7-9 and TRBJ1-2; 10 positions match TRBD1. The CDR3 has 15 amino acids. J gave up 4 bases and V 5 bases, and 7 bases lay outside the gene matches. CDR1 is SEHNR, CDR2 FQNEAQ, per germline (reference sequence).

V gene TRBV9 combines with J gene TRBJ2-2; TRBD2 matches at 8 bases. With 5 bases clipped from V and 4 bases from J, the junction kept 7 bases outside the gene matches. The CDR3 has 15 amino acids. Germline loops: CDR1 SGDLS, CDR2 YYNGEE. The CDR3: CASSPGGAGTGELFF. The CDR3 DNA sequence: TGTGCCAGCAGTCCCGGGGGGGCCGGCACCGGGGAGCTGTTTTTT.

The sample holds a few counts of this clone. The chain recombines TRBV11-2 with TRBJ1-2; weak D call: TRBD1 (6 bases). The length of the CDR3 is 13 residues. CDR1 is SGHAT, CDR2 FQNNGV, per germline. V lost 2 bases and J lost 3, with 7 bases in between. The chain's CDR3 is CASSLQGYYGYTF. In DNA, the CDR3 is TGTGCCAGCAGCTTACAGGGGTACTATGGCTACACCTTC.

V and J are TRBV2 and TRBJ2-7; 7 bases agree with TRBD2. Germline lookup yields CDR1 SNHLY and CDR2 FYNNEI. The CDR3 consists of 15 residues. Trimming at V came to 7 bases and at J to 3 bases, leaving 12 bases not matched to a gene. The CDR3 nucleotides read TGTGCCAGCACACCAAGGACCGGGGGGTACTACGAGCAGTACTTC. It is translated as CASTPRTGGYYEQYF.